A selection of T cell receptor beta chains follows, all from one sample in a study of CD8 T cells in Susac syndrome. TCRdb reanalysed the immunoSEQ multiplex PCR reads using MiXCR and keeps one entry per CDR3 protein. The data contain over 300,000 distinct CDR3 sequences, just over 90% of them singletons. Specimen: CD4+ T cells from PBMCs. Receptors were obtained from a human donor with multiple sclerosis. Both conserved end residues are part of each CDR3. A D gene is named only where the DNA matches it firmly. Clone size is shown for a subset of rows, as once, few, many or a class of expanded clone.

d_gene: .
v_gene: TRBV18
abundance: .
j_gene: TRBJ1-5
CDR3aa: CASSFQDGVNQPQHF
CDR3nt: TGTGCCAGCTCGTTCCAGGACGGAGTTAATCAGCCCCAGCATTTT

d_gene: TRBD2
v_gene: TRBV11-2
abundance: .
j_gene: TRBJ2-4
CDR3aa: CASSSSGTSGNIQYF
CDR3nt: TGTGCCAGCAGCTCATCCGGGACTAGCGGAAACATTCAGTACTTC

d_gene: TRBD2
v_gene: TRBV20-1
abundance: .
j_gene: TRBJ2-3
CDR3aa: CSARTSGTPDTQYF
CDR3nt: TGCAGTGCTAGGACTAGCGGGACCCCAGATACGCAGTATTTT

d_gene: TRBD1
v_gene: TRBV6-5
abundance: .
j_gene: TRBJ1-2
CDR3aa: CASWKSGGDNYGYTF
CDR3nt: TGTGCCAGCTGGAAGTCAGGGGGCGACAACTATGGCTACACCTTC

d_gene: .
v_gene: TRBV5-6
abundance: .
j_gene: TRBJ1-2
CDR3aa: CASTRGYGYTF
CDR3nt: TGTGCCAGCACTCGGGGCTATGGCTACACCTTC

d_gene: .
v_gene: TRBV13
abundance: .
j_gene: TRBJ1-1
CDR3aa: CASSLMDSEAFF
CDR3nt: TGTGCCAGCAGCTTAATGGACTCTGAAGCTTTCTTT

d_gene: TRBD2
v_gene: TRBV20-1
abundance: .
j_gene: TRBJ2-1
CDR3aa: CSAGLTSASGNEQFF
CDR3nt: TGCAGTGCTGGGTTGACTAGCGCCTCCGGGAATGAGCAGTTCTTC

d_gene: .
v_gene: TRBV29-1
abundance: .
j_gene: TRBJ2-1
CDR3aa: CSVGQGYYNEQFF
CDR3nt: TGCAGCGTTGGGCAGGGCTACTACAATGAGCAGTTCTTC

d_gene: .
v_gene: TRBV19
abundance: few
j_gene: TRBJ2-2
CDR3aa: CASKGGPNTGELFF
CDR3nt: TGTGCCAGTAAGGGGGGCCCAAACACCGGGGAGCTGTTTTTT

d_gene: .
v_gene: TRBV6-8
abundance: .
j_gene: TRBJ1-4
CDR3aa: CARGQRGEKLFF
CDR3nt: TGTGCCCGAGGACAGAGGGGTGAAAAACTGTTTTTT